These 2 T cell receptor beta chains share one sample of origin, sequenced in a study of T cells after posttransplantation cyclophosphamide. Profiling relied on immunoSEQ multiplex PCR, and the TCRdb table lists in-frame clones only, not all of them. Among 66,000 or so clones listed, just under 95% were seen once. Sequencing input: PBMCs. These receptors originate from a woman aged 25 to 45 in good health and a related stem cell transplant donor.

J is TRBJ2-3 and V is TRBV5-1, with 7 bases fitting TRBD1. There are 16 residues in the CDR3. Germline CDR1 and CDR2: SGHRS and YFSETQ. V was pared by 2 bases and J by 0 bases, with 6 bases of the junction left unmatched. This chain's CDR3 is CASSLRTGVSTDTQYF. The CDR3 DNA sequence: TGCGCCAGCAGCTTACGAACAGGGGTTAGCACAGATACGCAGTATTTT.

This chain links TRBV11-2 with TRBJ2-2; TRBD2 agrees at 12 bases. The V gene end was trimmed by 4 bases and the J gene end by 6 bases; junction bases not matched to a gene: 9. CDR1 is SGHAT, CDR2 FQNNGV, per germline. The CDR3 runs 17 residues. CDR3 amino acids: CASSSLAGGPWAGELFF. CDR3 in DNA: TGTGCCAGCAGCTCGCTAGCGGGGGGGCCTTGGGCCGGGGAGCTGTTTTTT.